This TCR beta chain was sequenced for a study of Ad26.COV2.S vaccination and SARS-CoV-2 variants. The CDR3 is 14 residues long. Trimming left V 3 bases short and J 5 bases short, with 13 bases between. Germline V CDR1 and CDR2: SGHTA, FQGNSA. Treatment given: over 15 received Ad26.COV2.S at low or high dose, single or two shots; roughly five received placebo; per-sample allocation not given. Repertoires come from day 63 after the first vaccine or placebo injection. Remarks on this clone: No antigen is known for it.

Findings and limits, study-wide: Analyses that measured TCR breadth and depth may have underestimated total T cell responses.

TCRdb's copy holds only in-frame clones and misses some; the assay was immunoSEQ multiplex PCR. The data hold hundreds of thousands of clones, with approximately 90% observed a single time. This sequence originates from a person between 18 and 65 years old who received the Ad26.COV2.S COVID-19 vaccine or a placebo. This sample comprised peripheral blood, obtained in a trial of Ad26.COV2.S vaccine versus placebo. V is TRBV7-2 and J is TRBJ2-5; TRBD2 might be the D (7 bases). The CDR3 nucleotides read TGTGCCAGCAGCTTGGGGGGGCCGAGGGAGACCCAGTACTTC. Its translation: CASSLGGPRETQYF.